This is a list of T cell receptor beta chains from one sample in a study of blood T cell repertoires in COVID-19. Clones were sequenced by immunoSEQ multiplex PCR, and TCRdb holds only the in-frame ones, with some missing. The data hold 200,000 to 250,000 clones, with roughly 80% observed a single time. The sample taken for sequencing was PBMCs or T cells enriched from blood (not recorded which). These receptors came from a woman aged 45-60 years who had been exposed to COVID-19. Each CDR3 is given with its conserved first and last residue. Fields, in order: CDR3 length, V gene, J gene, clone size, D gene, CDR3 protein, CDR3 DNA. D genes are given only for firm matches. Clone sizes are given selectively: once, few, many, or a class where the clone is expanded.

13,TRBV25-1,TRBJ1-4,NA,TRBD1,CASSQGARGKLFF,TGTGCCAGCAGCCAGGGGGCGCGAGGAAAACTGTTTTTT
14,TRBV6-1,TRBJ1-1,NA,NA,CASSEGWGVIGAFF,TGTGCCAGCAGTGAAGGATGGGGGGTTATAGGCGCTTTCTTT
14,TRBV18,TRBJ2-2,NA,NA,CASSDRPNTGELFF,TGTGCCAGCTCGGACAGACCGAACACCGGGGAGCTGTTTTTT
14,TRBV4-3,TRBJ2-2,NA,NA,CASSQGPLTGELFF,TGCGCCAGCAGCCAAGGGCCCCTCACCGGGGAGCTGTTTTTT
13,TRBV4-3,TRBJ1-1,NA,NA,CASSHDRYTEAFF,TGCGCCAGCAGCCACGACAGATACACTGAAGCTTTCTTT
13,TRBV20-1,TRBJ2-5,NA,NA,CSASQGRFRVANF,TGCAGTGCTAGTCAGGGAAGGTTTAGAGTGGCCAACTTC
18,TRBV7-2,TRBJ1-4,NA,NA,CASSLEAGDPATNEKLFF,TGTGCCAGCAGCTTAGAGGCAGGGGACCCTGCAACTAATGAAAAACTGTTTTTT
16,TRBV18,TRBJ1-5,NA,NA,CASSPYERSRNQPQHF,TGTGCCAGCTCACCGTACGAGAGGAGTCGAAATCAGCCCCAGCATTTT
13,TRBV6-5,TRBJ2-7,once,NA,CATRQDILGEQYF,TGTGCCACACGACAGGACATTCTGGGCGAGCAGTACTTC
13,TRBV2,TRBJ1-1,few,NA,CASRTDSNTEAFF,TGTGCCAGCAGGACAGACTCGAACACTGAAGCTTTCTTT
13,TRBV15,TRBJ1-1,NA,TRBD1,CATSRDSEGAAFF,TGTGCCACCAGCAGAGACTCCGAGGGGGCAGCTTTCTTT
14,TRBV6-5,TRBJ2-5,NA,NA,CASRTSRPEETQYF,TGTGCCAGCAGAACGAGCAGGCCCGAAGAGACCCAGTACTTC
15,TRBV5-1,TRBJ2-1,NA,NA,CASSPVQGYYNEQFF,TGCGCCAGCAGCCCGGTACAGGGCTACTACAATGAGCAGTTCTTC
15,TRBV18,TRBJ2-2,NA,TRBD1,CASSAGTDATGELFF,TGTGCCAGCTCCGCCGGGACAGATGCCACCGGGGAGCTGTTTTTT
12,TRBV2,TRBJ2-3,NA,NA,CASSAVTNTQYF,TGTGCCAGCAGTGCGGTGACTAATACGCAGTATTTT
15,TRBV25-1,TRBJ2-2,NA,TRBD1,CASSAIDRGAGELFF,TGTGCCAGCAGTGCGATCGACAGGGGAGCCGGGGAGCTGTTTTTT
15,TRBV11-2,TRBJ2-7,NA,NA,CASSLRRGPSYEQYF,TGTGCCAGCAGCCTAAGGCGGGGGCCCTCGTACGAGCAGTACTTC
15,TRBV4-3,TRBJ2-3,NA,NA,CASSQTVRRTDTQYF,TGCGCCAGCAGCCAGACAGTTCGCCGCACAGATACGCAGTATTTT
14,TRBV19,TRBJ1-2,NA,NA,CASSAGGELYGYTF,TGTGCCAGTAGCGCGGGGGGCGAACTCTATGGCTACACCTTC
14,TRBV3-1/TRBV3-2,TRBJ2-5,NA,TRBD2,CASSRMDSGGTQYF,TGTGCCAGCAGCCGCATGGACTCGGGAGGAACCCAGTACTTC
16,TRBV2,TRBJ2-1,NA,NA,CASSELGLQSYNEQFF,TGTGCCAGCAGTGAACTGGGGCTCCAGTCCTACAATGAGCAGTTCTTC
13,TRBV10-3,TRBJ1-3,few,NA,CAISEDKSNTIYF,TGTGCCATCAGCGAAGATAAGAGTAACACCATATATTTT